This entry lists 8 T cell receptor beta chains sequenced from one sample in a study of T cell clonality in common variable immunodeficiency. Libraries were prepared by immunoSEQ multiplex PCR; TCRdb keeps only in-frame clonotypes and omits some of them. Sampling found approximately 20,000 clones, none seen once. These receptors are not linked to any known antigen. Notes on the study in general: Reportedly, TCR beta sequences from common variable immunodeficiency showed fewer deletions and N-nucleotide insertions.

Sequencing input: peripheral blood mononuclear cells. These receptors originate from a human donor with common variable immunodeficiency.

The sample holds many counts of this clone. CDR3 amino acids: CSAPYASSSLNTGELFF. The part of the CDR3 DNA that was read is TGCAGTGCTCCTTATGCTTCGTCTAGCCTAAACACCGGGGAG. The chain employs TRBV20-1 and TRBJ2-2, with D possibly being TRBD2 (5 bases). The read falls 3 residues short of the CDR3 end, and the missing part is taken from the germline J gene. V was cut by 5 bases and J by 2 bases, with 21 bases left in between. The CDR3 extends over 17 amino acids. CDR1 DFQATT and CDR2 SNEGSKA come from the germline V gene (reference sequence).

A remark on this clone: With the read ending 3 residues before the CDR3 end, the germline J gene is used to fill in that end. J is TRBJ2-3 and V is TRBV19; 11 bases align to TRBD2. The length of the CDR3 is 20 residues. Trimming at V came to 6 bases and at J to 4 bases, leaving 21 bases not matched to a gene. The germline V gene has CDR1 LNHDA and CDR2 SQIVND (reference sequence). CDR3 sequence reads: CASRSGGLAGGPTGPDTQYF. The sequenced part of the CDR3 DNA is TGTGCCAGTAGGAGTGGTGGCCTAGCGGGGGGCCCGACGGGGCCAGATACG.

This clone was recorded a few times. The observed sequence ends 3 residues before the CDR3 terminus, with the missing tail filled in from the germline J gene. The V call is TRBV6-2 or TRBV6-3, the J call TRBJ1-2; possible D gene TRBD1, 6 bases. The V end lost 5 bases, the J end lost 4 bases, and 17 bases lay between the germline ends. This CDR3 region has 15 residues. CDR1 MNHEY and CDR2 SVGEGT come from the germline V gene. Partial CDR3 DNA: TGTGCCAGCAGTCCTGACAGGCTGCTAAGCTATGGC. It translates to CASSPDRLLSYG. The complete CDR3 protein is CASSPDRLLSYGYTF.

This clone was observed a few times. The CDR3 goes on 3 residues after the read ends, and that part is filled in from the germline J gene. The rearrangement uses TRBV4-2 and TRBJ2-7; D gene uncertain. V was shortened by 0 bases and J by 2 bases, with 8 bases between the two germline ends. Germline assignment: CDR1 LGHNA and CDR2 YNFKEQ. This CDR3 comprises 14 residues. CDR3 in amino acids: CASSQDRTTYEQYF. The sequenced part of the CDR3 DNA is TGTGCCAGCAGCCAAGACAGAACGACCTACGAG.

A remark on this clone: The read terminates 3 residues ahead of where the CDR3 ends, so the germline J gene completes it. This sequence joins TRBV7-3 and TRBJ2-6; 10 bases line up with TRBD1. The length of the CDR3 is 18 residues. Trimming cost V 1 base and J 0 bases; bases outside gene matches: 3. Germline-derived CDR1 and CDR2 are SGHTA and FQGTGA. The DNA read from the CDR3 is TGTGCCAGCAGCTTAAGACAGGGGGCTTTCTCTGGGGCCAACGTC. It yields the protein CASSLRQGAFSGANV. Given in full, the CDR3 is CASSLRQGAFSGANVLTF.

This clone has just a few counts. The read finishes 3 residues shy of the CDR3 end, and the germline J gene is used to complete it. The V and J genes are TRBV7-3 and TRBJ2-3, with D hard to call. This CDR3 has 13 amino acids. V lost 5 bases and J lost 8, with 14 bases in between. Germline CDR1 SGHTA, CDR2 FQGTGA. The CDR3: CASSPSPGSTQYF. The CDR3 DNA, read in part, is TGTGCCAGCAGCCCATCGCCAGGTTCTACG.

Comments on this clone: The read comes to an end 3 residues before the CDR3 does, leaving the germline J gene to fill in the end. The V gene is TRBV18, the J gene TRBJ1-2; perhaps TRBD1 as D (5 bases). Germline CDR1 and CDR2: KGHSH and LQKENI. The CDR3 has 15 amino acids. Between the trimmed V and J ends, which lost 2 bases and 5 bases, there was a span of 15 bases. CDR3 DNA (partial): TGTGCCAGCTCACCAAGTCTCGACAGCCTTTATGGC. It is translated as CASSPSLDSLYG. The full CDR3 protein is CASSPSLDSLYGYTF.

This clone was picked up many times. The CDR3 end lies 3 residues beyond the end of the read and is filled in from the germline J gene. The gene calls are TRBV7-8 and TRBJ2-3, with TRBD1 matching over 7 bases. The germline V gene encodes CDR1 SGHVS and CDR2 FQNEAQ. The V gene end was trimmed by 1 base and the J gene end by 2 bases; junction bases not matched to a gene: 12. There are 18 residues in the CDR3. Partial CDR3 DNA: TGTGCCAGCAGCTTAGTTGCCGGCACAGGGGTTTTCACAGATACG. It encodes CASSLVAGTGVFTDT. In full, the CDR3 is CASSLVAGTGVFTDTQYF.